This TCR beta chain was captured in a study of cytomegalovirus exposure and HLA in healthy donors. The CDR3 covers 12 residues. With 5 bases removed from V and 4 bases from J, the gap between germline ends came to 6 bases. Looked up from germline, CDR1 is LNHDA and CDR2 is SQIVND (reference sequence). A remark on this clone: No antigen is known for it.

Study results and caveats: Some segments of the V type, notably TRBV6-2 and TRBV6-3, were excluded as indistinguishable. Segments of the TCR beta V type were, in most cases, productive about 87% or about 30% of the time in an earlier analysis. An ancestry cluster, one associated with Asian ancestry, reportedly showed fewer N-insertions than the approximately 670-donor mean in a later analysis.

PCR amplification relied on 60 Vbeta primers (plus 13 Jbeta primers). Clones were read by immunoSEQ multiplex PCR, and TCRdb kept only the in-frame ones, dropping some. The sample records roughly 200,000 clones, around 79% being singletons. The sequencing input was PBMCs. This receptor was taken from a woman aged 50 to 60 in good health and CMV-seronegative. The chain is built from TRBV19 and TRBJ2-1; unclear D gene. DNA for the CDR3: TGTGCCAGTAGTGTAACTTACAATGAGCAGTTCTTC. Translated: CASSVTYNEQFF.